This T cell receptor (beta chain) appears in the sequencing data of a study of OX40 agonist ivuxolimab in advanced cancers. Study-wide context: Patients were infused with ivuxolimab every 2 weeks at 0.01 to 10 mg/kg. Study conclusions and caveats: Some patients without response likewise showed low normalized clonal expansion. The study found that CD8+ T cells averaged more expanded clones than CD4+.

Sequenced by immunoSEQ multiplex PCR; TCRdb stores in-frame clones only, minus some. The table has 90,000 to 100,000 clones, about 88% seen once; the top ten hold around 0.3%. Germline V CDR1 and CDR2: SGHTA, FQGNSA. V trimming: 8 bases; J trimming: 3 bases; junction bases outside the gene matches: 16. The CDR3 has 17 residues. The count of this clone is one. What it binds is unknown. The sequence was collected from an adult with an advanced solid tumor such as melanoma, head and neck, liver or kidney cancer. The rearrangement uses TRBV7-2 and TRBJ2-7; 10 bases are shared with TRBD2. Sequenced material: CD4+ or CD8+ T cells sorted from blood, taken in a trial of the OX40 agonist ivuxolimab. CDR3: CASGPLAGSLLYYEQYF. Here the CDR3 DNA reads TGTGCCAGCGGTCCACTAGCGGGATCCCTGCTATACTACGAGCAGTACTTC.